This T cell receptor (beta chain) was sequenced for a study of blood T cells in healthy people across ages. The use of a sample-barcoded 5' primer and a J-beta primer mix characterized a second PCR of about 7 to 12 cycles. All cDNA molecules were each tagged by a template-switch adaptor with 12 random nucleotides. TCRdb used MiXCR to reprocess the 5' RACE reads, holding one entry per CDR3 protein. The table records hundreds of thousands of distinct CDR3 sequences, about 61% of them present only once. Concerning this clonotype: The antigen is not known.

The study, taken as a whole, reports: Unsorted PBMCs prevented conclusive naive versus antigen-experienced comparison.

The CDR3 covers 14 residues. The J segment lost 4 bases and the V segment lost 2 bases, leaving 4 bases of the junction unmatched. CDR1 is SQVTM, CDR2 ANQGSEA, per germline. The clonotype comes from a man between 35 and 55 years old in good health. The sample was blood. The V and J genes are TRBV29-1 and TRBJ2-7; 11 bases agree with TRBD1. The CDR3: CSVEIGTGGYEQYF. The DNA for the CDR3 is TGCAGCGTTGAAATTGGGACAGGGGGGTACGAGCAGTACTTC.